These T cell receptor beta chains were read from a single sample in a study of blood T cell repertoires in COVID-19. Profiling relied on immunoSEQ multiplex PCR, and the TCRdb table lists in-frame clones only, not all of them. The table shows roughly 260,000 clones, with 80% to 90% occurring only once. Sequenced: peripheral blood. These receptors came from a middle-aged woman with acute or convalescent COVID-19. Each CDR3 is given with its conserved first and last residue. D genes are given only for firm matches. Clone sizes are given selectively: once, few, many, or a class where the clone is expanded.

>TRBV2|NA|TRBJ1-2|NA
CASSVGGHGYTF
TGTGCCAGCAGTGTGGGGGGGCATGGCTACACCTTC
>TRBV6-5|TRBD1|TRBJ1-5|NA
CASRPTGAVNQPQHF
TGTGCCAGCAGACCAACAGGGGCCGTTAATCAGCCCCAGCATTTT
>TRBV5-1|TRBD1|TRBJ2-2|once
CASSVGPTGGDTGELFF
TGCGCCAGCAGCGTCGGACCGACAGGGGGGGACACCGGGGAGCTGTTTTTT
>TRBV10-2|TRBD1|TRBJ1-1|NA
CASSESPTGTEAFF
TGCGCCAGCAGTGAGTCTCCGACAGGGACTGAAGCTTTCTTT
>TRBV4-1|TRBD1|TRBJ1-1|NA
CASSQADRGRTEAFF
TGCGCCAGCAGCCAAGCGGACAGGGGAAGGACTGAAGCTTTCTTT
>TRBV12-5|NA|TRBJ1-4|NA
CASGLVRGLTNEKLFF
TGTGCTAGTGGTTTGGTACGGGGGTTAACTAATGAAAAACTGTTTTTT
>TRBV11-2|NA|TRBJ1-5|NA
CASSFAGFNQPQHF
TGTGCCAGCAGCTTTGCGGGATTCAATCAGCCCCAGCATTTT
>TRBV21-1|NA|TRBJ1-1|NA
CASSPRDRGEVNTEAFF
TGTGCCAGCAGCCCACGGGACAGGGGGGAGGTGAACACTGAAGCTTTCTTT
>TRBV5-1|NA|TRBJ1-2|NA
CASSSTGIYGYTF
TGCGCCAGCAGCTCCACAGGGATCTATGGCTACACCTTC
>TRBV3-1/TRBV3-2|TRBD2|TRBJ2-1|NA
CASSRRGTSGGYEQFF
TGTGCCAGCAGCCGGCGCGGGACTAGCGGGGGCTATGAGCAGTTCTTC
>TRBV6-4|NA|TRBJ1-2|NA
CASRAFVYGYTF
TGTGCCAGCAGGGCCTTTGTCTATGGCTACACCTTC